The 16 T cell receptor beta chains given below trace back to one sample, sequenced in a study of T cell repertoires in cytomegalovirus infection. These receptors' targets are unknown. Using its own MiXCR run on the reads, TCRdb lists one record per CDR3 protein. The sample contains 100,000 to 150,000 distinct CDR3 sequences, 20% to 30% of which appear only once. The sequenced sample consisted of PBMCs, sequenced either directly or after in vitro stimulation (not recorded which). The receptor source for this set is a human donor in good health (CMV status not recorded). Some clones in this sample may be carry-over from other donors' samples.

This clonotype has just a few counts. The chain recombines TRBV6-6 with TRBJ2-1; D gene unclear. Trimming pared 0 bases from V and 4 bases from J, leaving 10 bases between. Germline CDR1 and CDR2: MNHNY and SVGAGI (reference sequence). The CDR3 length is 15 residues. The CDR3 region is CASSYSSPLYNEQFF. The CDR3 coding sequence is TGTGCCAGCAGTTACTCATCGCCTTTGTACAATGAGCAGTTCTTC.

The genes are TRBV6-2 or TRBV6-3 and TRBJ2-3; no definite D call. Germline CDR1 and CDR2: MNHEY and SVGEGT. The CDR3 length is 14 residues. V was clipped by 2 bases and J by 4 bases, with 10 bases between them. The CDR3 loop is CASSYGIVADTQYF. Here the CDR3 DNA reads TGTGCCAGCAGTTACGGGATCGTCGCAGATACGCAGTATTTT.

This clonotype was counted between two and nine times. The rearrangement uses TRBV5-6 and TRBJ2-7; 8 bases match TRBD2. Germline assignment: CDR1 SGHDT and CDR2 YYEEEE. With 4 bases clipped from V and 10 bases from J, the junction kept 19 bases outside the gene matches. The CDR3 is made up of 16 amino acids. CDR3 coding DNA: TGTGCCAGCAGCATCACTAGCGGTTCATTACGGGTGACACAGTACTTC. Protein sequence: CASSITSGSLRVTQYF.

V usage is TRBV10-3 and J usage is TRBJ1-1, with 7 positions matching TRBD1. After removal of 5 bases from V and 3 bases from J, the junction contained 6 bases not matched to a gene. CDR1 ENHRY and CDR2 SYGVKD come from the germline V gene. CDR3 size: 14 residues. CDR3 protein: CAISPGTDYTEAFF. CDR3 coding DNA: TGTGCCATCAGTCCCGGGACAGACTACACTGAAGCTTTCTTT.

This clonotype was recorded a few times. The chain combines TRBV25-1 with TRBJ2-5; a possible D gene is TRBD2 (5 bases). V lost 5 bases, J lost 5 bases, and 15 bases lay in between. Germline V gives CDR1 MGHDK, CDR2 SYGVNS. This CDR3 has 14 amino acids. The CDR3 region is CASSPPRSGETQYF. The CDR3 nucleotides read TGTGCCAGCAGTCCCCCCAGAAGCGGCGAGACCCAGTACTTC.

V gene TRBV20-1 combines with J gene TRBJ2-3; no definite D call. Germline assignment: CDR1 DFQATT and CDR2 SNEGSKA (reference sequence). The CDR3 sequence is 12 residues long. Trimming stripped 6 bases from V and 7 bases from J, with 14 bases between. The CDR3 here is CSALRRPYTQYF. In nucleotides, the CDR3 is TGCAGTGCGCTCAGACGACCTTATACGCAGTATTTT.

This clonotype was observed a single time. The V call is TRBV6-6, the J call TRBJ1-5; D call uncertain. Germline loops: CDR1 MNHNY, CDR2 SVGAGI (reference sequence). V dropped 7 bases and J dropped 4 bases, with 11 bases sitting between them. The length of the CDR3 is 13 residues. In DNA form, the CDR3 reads TGTGCCAGCACCCGGGCAGTTAATCAGCCCCAGCATTTT. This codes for CASTRAVNQPQHF.

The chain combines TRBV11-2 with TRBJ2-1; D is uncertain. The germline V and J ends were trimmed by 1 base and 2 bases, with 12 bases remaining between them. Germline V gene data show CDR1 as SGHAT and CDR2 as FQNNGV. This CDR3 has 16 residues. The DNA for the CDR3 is TGTGCCAGCAGCTTAGGCTCAATGAGTACCTACAATGAGCAGTTCTTC. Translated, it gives CASSLGSMSTYNEQFF.

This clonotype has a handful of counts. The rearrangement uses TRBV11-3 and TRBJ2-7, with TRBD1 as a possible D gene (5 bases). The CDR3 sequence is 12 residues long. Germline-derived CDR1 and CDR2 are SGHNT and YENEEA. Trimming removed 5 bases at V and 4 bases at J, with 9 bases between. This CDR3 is CASSTDSYEQYF. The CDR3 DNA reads TGTGCCAGCAGCACTGACAGTTACGAGCAGTACTTC. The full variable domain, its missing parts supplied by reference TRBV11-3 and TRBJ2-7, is EAGVVQSPRYKIIEKKQPVAFWCNPISGHNTLYWYLQNLGQGPELLIRYENEEAVDDSQLPKDRFSAERLKGVDSTLKIQPAELGDSAVYLCASSTDSYEQYFGPGTRLTVT.

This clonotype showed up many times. CDR3 coding DNA: TGTGCCAGCAGGGCCGGGCTAGCGGGAGTCGGGGAGCAGTACTTC. It yields the protein CASRAGLAGVGEQYF. V is TRBV28 and J is TRBJ2-7, with 10 bases matching TRBD2. There are 15 residues in the CDR3. J was trimmed by 7 bases and V by 6 bases; bases with no gene match: 12. Germline lookup yields CDR1 MDHEN and CDR2 SYDVKM. The variable domain in full, with the rest retrieved from reference TRBV28 and TRBJ2-7, is DVKVTQSSRYLVKRTGEKVFLECVQDMDHENMFWYRQDPGLGLRLIYFSYDVKMKEKGDIPEGYSVSREKKERFSLILESASTNQTSMYLCASRAGLAGVGEQYFGPGTRLTVT.

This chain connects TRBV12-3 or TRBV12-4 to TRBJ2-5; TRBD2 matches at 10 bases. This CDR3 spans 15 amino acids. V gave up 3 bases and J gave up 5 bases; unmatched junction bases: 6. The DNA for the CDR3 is TGTGCCAGCAGTTTTGGCAGCGGGAGGGTCGAGACCCAGTACTTC. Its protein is CASSFGSGRVETQYF.

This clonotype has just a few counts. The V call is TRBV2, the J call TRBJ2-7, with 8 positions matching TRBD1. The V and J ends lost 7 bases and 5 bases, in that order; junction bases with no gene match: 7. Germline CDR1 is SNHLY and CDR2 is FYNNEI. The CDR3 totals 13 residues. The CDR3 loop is CASTGQGNHEQYV. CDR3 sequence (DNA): TGTGCCAGCACAGGACAGGGAAATCACGAGCAGTACGTC.

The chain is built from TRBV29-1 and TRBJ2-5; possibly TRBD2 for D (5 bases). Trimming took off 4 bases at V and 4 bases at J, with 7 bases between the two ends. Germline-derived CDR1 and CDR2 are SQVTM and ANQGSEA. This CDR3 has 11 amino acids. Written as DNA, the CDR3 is TGCAGCGTTGTCGGAGGAGAGACCCAGTACTTC. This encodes CSVVGGETQYF. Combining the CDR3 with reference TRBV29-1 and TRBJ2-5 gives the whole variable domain SAVISQKPSRDICQRGTSLTIQCQVDSQVTMMFWYRQQPGQSLTLIATANQGSEATYESGFVIDKFPISRPNLTFSTLTVSNMSPEDSSIYLCSVVGGETQYFGPGTRLLVL.

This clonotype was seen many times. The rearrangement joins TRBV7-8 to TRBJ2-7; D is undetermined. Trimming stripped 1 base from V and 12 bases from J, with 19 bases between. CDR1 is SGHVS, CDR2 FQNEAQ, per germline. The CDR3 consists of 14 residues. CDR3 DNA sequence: TGTGCCAGCAGCTTAGACCCAGCGCTCCAGGATCGGTACTTC. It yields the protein CASSLDPALQDRYF.

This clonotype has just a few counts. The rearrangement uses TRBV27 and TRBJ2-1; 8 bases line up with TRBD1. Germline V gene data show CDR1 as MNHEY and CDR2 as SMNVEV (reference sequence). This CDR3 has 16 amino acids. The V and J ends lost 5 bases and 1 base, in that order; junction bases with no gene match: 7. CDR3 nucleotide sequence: TGTGCCAGCAGTCCGGGACAGGTGGGGTCCTACAATGAGCAGTTCTTC. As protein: CASSPGQVGSYNEQFF.

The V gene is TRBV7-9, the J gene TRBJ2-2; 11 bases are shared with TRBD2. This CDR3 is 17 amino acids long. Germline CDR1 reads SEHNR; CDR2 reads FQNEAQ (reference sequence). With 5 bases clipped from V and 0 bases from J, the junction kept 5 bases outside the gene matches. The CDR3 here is CASSRTSGSANTGELFF. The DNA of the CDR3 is TGTGCCAGCAGCCGGACTAGCGGGTCTGCGAACACCGGGGAGCTGTTTTTT.